Listed here is a single TCR beta chain. This clonotype was observed many times. It lacks a known antigen. Base-call qualities are not available, and no considerably larger clone is one nucleotide away. These data originate in a study of T-cell reconstitution after alpha-beta-depleted transplantation in children (dated by TCRdb to about 2016). Context from the whole study: The study quantitatively tracked T-cell immune reconstitution after TCRalphabeta/CD19-depleted allogeneic hematopoietic cell transplantation in children using TCR repertoire profiling. General study outcomes and caveats: In some patients, the high TCRbeta diversity seen at day 60 was put down to recipient T cells and intrathymic progenitors that had survived conditioning. The apparently early alphabetaT-cell count recovery about two months after transplant was reportedly dependent on only several hundred rapidly expanded clones derived from non-depleted graft cells. Over the following months the frequencies of hyperexpanded clones went down, and after one year T-cell counts and TCRbeta diversity were mostly credited to newly produced T cells.

V is cut by 3 bases and J by 0 bases, and the space between the germline ends is 3 bases. The CDR3 holds 14 amino acids from the cysteine to the phenylalanine. Solely the CDR3 DNA is kept, with 42 bases framed from the first base. Library creation used PCR. The sequencer was an Illumina HiSeq 2500. Molecular barcoding was employed in the preparation of TCR libraries, with unique molecular identifiers being used to normalize TCRbeta repertoire quantification. TCRdb passed the public sequencing reads through fastp at Q25 and MiXCR, retaining productive beta sequences. CDR3 protein duplicates are merged, each entry listing the most common genes and DNA. For this sample there are fewer than 1 million distinct CDR3 sequences; less than 20% appear just once. Under 6% of the sample is in the top ten clones. Per the publication, the treatment or condition label means: allogeneic hematopoietic cell transplantation with graft depleted of TCRalphabeta T cells and CD19 B cells. TCRalphabeta/CD19-depleted allogeneic hematopoietic cell grafts were given to the transplant recipients, all of whom were children.

This sequence originates from a male patient under 18 who had a stem cell transplant for acute lymphoblastic leukemia, so the T cells may come from the graft donor. The chain is encoded by TRBV12-3 or TRBV12-4 joined to TRBJ1-6; a confident D gene designation cannot be given. The sequencing used PBMCs, mostly from graft donor cells, collected 360 days after TCRalphabeta/CD19-depleted stem cell transplant. Here is the DNA: TGTGCCAGCAGTTTTAGCTCCTATAATTCACCCCTCCACTTT. This is translated as CASSFSSYNSPLHF.